This T cell receptor beta chain was captured by sequencing in a study of blood T cell repertoires in COVID-19 (dated by TCRdb to 2018 to 2020). Turning to the overall study: The collaborator samples originated in the United States, Italy and Spain and spanned the acute and convalescent phases of COVID-19. The prospective study material was composed of cDNA or gDNA derived from T cells, B-cell-depleted T cells, or PBMCs. Subjects who had been exposed to COVID-19, were actively infected with it, or had recovered from it provided the deeply sampled blood TCRbeta repertoires that made up the dataset. The repertoires were released in a freely available public database intended as a resource for research on the immune response to SARS-CoV-2. Samples came from the ongoing ImmuneRACE study (first 160 participants) plus 1,254 subjects from 6 global collaborators. The sample metadata nearly always contained a de-identified subject ID, COVID-19 status, age in years and sex. HLA class I and class II types, where available, came from metadata supplied by the sample provider rather than from assay-based typing.

Via the germline V gene (reference sequence), CDR1 is LGHDT and CDR2 YNNKEL. Trimmed from V: 4 bases; trimmed from J: 4 bases; junction bases lacking a gene match: 8. CDR3 length: 18 amino acids, cysteine to phenylalanine. Of all the DNA, just the CDR3 is kept, 54 bases in frame from base 1. TCRbeta CDR3 regions were amplified from genomic DNA using the immunoSEQ Assay, a bias-controlled multiplex PCR. Processing in the source paper ran as follows. The number of nucleated cells in each sample was estimated by amplification of reference gene primers within the assay. To quantify the absolute abundance of each unique TCRbeta CDR3 rearrangement, sequence reads were collapsed and filtered. For each sample, productive Simpson clonality was calculated by taking the square root of Simpson's diversity index across productive rearrangements. TCRdb retrieved this table from immuneACCESS and kept in-frame rearrangements only. Not all clones are present; in checked studies, unresolved V genes account for under half, and no reason is known for the remainder. The V and J calls and clone size were taken over from that table, and D and trimming were inferred from the DNA. The sample yields about 270,000 clones; about 90% were counted once. Clones ranked in the top ten supply 4.1% of the sample.

Paper-wide results and their limitations: The amount of clinical and demographic metadata varied by source and participant and was provided uncurated.

On this clone: It has no known antigen specificity. Base quality data are lacking; no much larger clone is found one base away.

Participants in the prospective study were enrolled through a virtual design, were aged 18 to 89 years, and lived in roughly 24 United States geographic areas. Cohort assignment in the prospective study relied on participant-reported clinical history from a screening survey and a study questionnaire. In the prospective study, mobile phlebotomists collected whole blood, serum and a nasopharyngeal or oropharyngeal swab from each participant. Prospective study participants could optionally give additional blood draws and questionnaires over an approximately two-month period. Prospective study blood samples were shipped either frozen or at room temperature before DNA extraction.

The chain was built from TRBV3-1 (or the pseudogene TRBV3-2) and TRBJ2-2; 14 middle bases align to TRBD2. This clonotype was obtained from a woman in her thirties with acute COVID-19. The material sequenced was PBMCs or T cells enriched from blood (not recorded which). The CDR3 region reads CASSLPGLAGVGTGELFF. The nucleotide sequence is TGTGCCAGCAGCCTGCCGGGACTAGCGGGAGTAGGCACCGGGGAGCTGTTTTTT.